This entry describes one TCR beta chain. Antigen unknown. These data originate in a study of siplizumab effects on memory and regulatory T cells. Study-level results: Unstimulated naive T cells seemed to show more diversity than memory cells did, and they also seemed to be among the major contributors to the alloresponse. Tracing alloreactive clones into unstimulated subsets worked for only a minor fraction of them.

Libraries were prepared by immunoSEQ multiplex PCR; TCRdb keeps only in-frame clonotypes and omits some of them. Of tens of thousands of clones in the sample, roughly 90% are singletons; the top ten hold roughly 0.25%. Trimming removed 7 bases from V and 7 bases from J, with 17 bases in between. The CDR3 has 14 amino acids. CDR1 is LNHDA, CDR2 SQIVND, per germline (reference sequence). The sequenced material came from naive CD4+ T cells sorted from blood. V is TRBV19 and J is TRBJ1-5; D unclear. This TCR derives from a human donor in good health. CDR3 sequence: CASTGQRARQPQHF. DNA of the CDR3: TGTGCCAGTACAGGTCAGAGGGCGAGGCAGCCCCAGCATTTT.